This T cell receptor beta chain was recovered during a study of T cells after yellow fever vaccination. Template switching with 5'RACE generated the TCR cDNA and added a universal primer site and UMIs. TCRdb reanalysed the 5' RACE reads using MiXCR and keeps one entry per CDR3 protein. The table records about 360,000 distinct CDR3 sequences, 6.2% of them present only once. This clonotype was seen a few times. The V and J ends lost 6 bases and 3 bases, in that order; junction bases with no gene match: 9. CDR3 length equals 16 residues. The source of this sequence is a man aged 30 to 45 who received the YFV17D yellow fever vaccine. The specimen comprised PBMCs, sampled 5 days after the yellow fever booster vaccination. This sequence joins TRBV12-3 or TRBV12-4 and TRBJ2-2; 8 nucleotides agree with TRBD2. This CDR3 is CASRQLAARDTGELFF. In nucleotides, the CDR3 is TGTGCCAGCAGGCAACTAGCGGCGAGGGACACCGGGGAGCTGTTTTTT.